These 8 T cell receptor beta chains share one sample of origin, sequenced in a study of T cell responses to AZD1222 COVID-19 vaccine (dated by TCRdb to about 2021). Receptors were amplified or captured by the immunoSEQ multiplex PCR assay. Sourced from immuneACCESS, this table was stored by TCRdb with only in-frame sequences that have V and J called. A share of the clones is absent; for the studies checked, an unresolved V gene accounts for under half, and the remainder has no known explanation. The sample yields 110,000 to 150,000 clones; 80% to 95% were counted once. The biggest ten clones account for 2.5% to 3% of the sample. Explained via the paper, the time point label denotes: baseline before first vaccination. The material sequenced was peripheral blood, taken on day 0 of AZD1222 vaccination. The origin of the receptors is an adult in good health.

This clone has only one observation. The gene calls are TRBV7-2 and TRBJ1-3; no clear D gene. Germline V gene data show CDR1 as SGHTA and CDR2 as FQGNSA. This CDR3 is 17 amino acids long. V was pared by 5 bases and J by 0 bases, with 17 bases between. The CDR3 reads CASSPAPAGPSGNTIYF. The CDR3 DNA reads as TGTGCCAGCAGCCCGGCCCCCGCGGGCCCCTCTGGAAACACCATATATTTT.

The chain links TRBV5-1 to TRBJ2-3; TRBD1 or TRBD2 may be the D gene (5 bases each). The CDR3 spans 13 residues. The germline V and J ends were trimmed by 4 bases and 3 bases, with 9 bases remaining between them. Germline V gene sequence: CDR1 SGHRS, CDR2 YFSETQ. The CDR3 reads CASSGGATDTQYF. The CDR3 coding sequence is TGCGCCAGCAGCGGGGGAGCAACAGATACGCAGTATTTT.

The chain is built from TRBV28 and TRBJ2-1, with D uncertain. V lost 7 bases and J lost 0, with 7 bases in between. CDR1 MDHEN and CDR2 SYDVKM come from the germline V gene. CDR3 length: 13 residues. As DNA, the CDR3 is TGTGCCAGCAATCCCAGCTCCTACAATGAGCAGTTCTTC. It codes for CASNPSSYNEQFF.

V is TRBV4-1 and J is TRBJ1-2; the D gene is possibly TRBD1 (6 bases). CDR1 and CDR2 (germline): MGHRA, YSYEKL. The V and J ends lost 5 bases and 5 bases respectively, with 9 bases between them. The CDR3 contains 12 residues. The CDR3 sequence: CASSTTGYGYTF. CDR3 coding DNA: TGCGCCAGCAGCACCACAGGGTATGGCTACACCTTC.

The rearrangement uses TRBV4-1 and TRBJ2-7; the D gene is possibly TRBD1 (5 bases). In germline, CDR1 is MGHRA, CDR2 YSYEKL. The V end lost 4 bases, the J end lost 7 bases, and 20 bases lay between the germline ends. CDR3 size: 15 residues. The CDR3 DNA reads as TGCGCCAGCAGCCCCACGACAGCCACTACGTCGGAGCAGTACTTC. It yields the protein CASSPTTATTSEQYF.

This chain connects TRBV18 to TRBJ1-5; 8 nucleotides align to TRBD1. With 5 bases clipped from V and 0 bases from J, the junction kept 3 bases outside the gene matches. CDR3 length equals 15 residues. Per the germline V gene, CDR1 is KGHSH and CDR2 is LQKENI. CDR3 nucleotides: TGTGCCAGCTCATCAGGGGGCAATAGCAATCAGCCCCAGCATTTT. It specifies CASSSGGNSNQPQHF. Full variable domain (rest looked up from reference TRBV18 and TRBJ1-5): NAGVMQNPRHLVRRRGQEARLRCSPMKGHSHVYWYRQLPEEGLKFMVYLQKENIIDESGMPKERFSAEFPKEGPSILRIQQVVRGDSAAYFCASSSGGNSNQPQHFGDGTRLSIL.

This chain uses TRBV27 with TRBJ1-5; TRBD1 is a possible D gene (5 bases). Germline CDR1 and CDR2: MNHEY and SMNVEV (reference sequence). This CDR3 comprises 14 residues. Trimming cost V 11 bases and J 6 bases, with 20 bases left between them. The CDR3 reads CASKREGEGQPQHF. DNA for the CDR3: TGTGCCTCAAAAAGGGAAGGGGAAGGTCAGCCCCAGCATTTT.

The chain is built from TRBV28 and TRBJ2-7; TRBD1 is a possible D gene (6 bases). In germline, CDR1 is MDHEN, CDR2 SYDVKM. This CDR3 contains 14 residues. The V end lost 2 bases, the J end lost 5 bases, and 13 bases lay between the germline ends. CDR3 nucleotides: TGTGCCAGCAGTTTAGGGGGCCGGCTCCACGAGCAGTACTTC. Translating it yields CASSLGGRLHEQYF.